This T cell receptor (beta chain) is drawn from a study of cytomegalovirus exposure and HLA in healthy donors. Study details: Around 180 million T cells yielded approximately 100 million unique TCR beta sequences, as an earlier analysis found. Whole-study results and caveats: An analysis done earlier found most TCR beta V segments productive about 87% or about 30% of the time.

To note about this clone: Its specificity is unknown.

CDR1 and CDR2 from the germline V gene are SQVTM and ANQGSEA. This CDR3 is 12 amino acids long. The germline V and J ends were trimmed by 3 bases and 7 bases, with 12 bases remaining between them. PCR was performed using 60 Vbeta and 13 Jbeta primers. Per the study methods: Per a later analysis, the number of unique TCR beta chains was roughly 80 million, of which roughly 10 million were shared. Using immunoSEQ multiplex PCR, the repertoire was profiled, and TCRdb retains in-frame clones only, with some absent. V, J and clone size derive from that table, while D and trimming were established from the DNA sequence. The table lists 150,000 to 200,000 clones, around 75% of them singletons.

The source of this sequence is a man between 18 and 29 years old in good health and CMV-seropositive. The chain carries TRBV29-1 and TRBJ2-5; D remains ambiguous. The source material was PBMCs. The CDR3 bases are TGCAGCGTTGAGGTTGTCGGCGGGACCCAGTACTTC. Protein sequence: CSVEVVGGTQYF.